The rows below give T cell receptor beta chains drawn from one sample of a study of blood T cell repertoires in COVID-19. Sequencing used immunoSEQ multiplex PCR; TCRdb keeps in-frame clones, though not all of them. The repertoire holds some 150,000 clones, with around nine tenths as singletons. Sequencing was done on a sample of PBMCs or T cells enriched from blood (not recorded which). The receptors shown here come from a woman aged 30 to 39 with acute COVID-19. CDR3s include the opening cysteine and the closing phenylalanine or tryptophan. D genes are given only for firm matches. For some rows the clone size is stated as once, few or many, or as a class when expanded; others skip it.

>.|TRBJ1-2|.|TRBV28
CASSSPTRGSNYGYTF
TGTGCCAGCAGTTCCCCCACCAGGGGCTCAAACTATGGCTACACCTTC
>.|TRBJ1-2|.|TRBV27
CASSTSQGRDYGYTF
TGTGCCAGCAGTACCTCACAGGGACGGGACTATGGCTACACCTTC
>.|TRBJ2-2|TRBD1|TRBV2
CASRDRADTGELFF
TGTGCCAGCCGGGACAGGGCGGACACCGGGGAGCTGTTTTTT
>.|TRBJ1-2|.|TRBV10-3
CAISESGTGLAGYTF
TGTGCCATCAGTGAGTCTGGCACAGGGCTGGCTGGCTACACCTTC
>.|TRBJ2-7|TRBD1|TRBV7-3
CASGTGGPEQYF
TGTGCCAGCGGGACAGGGGGCCCCGAGCAGTACTTC
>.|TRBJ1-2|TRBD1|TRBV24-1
CATSDPTPGGTNYGYTF
TGTGCCACCAGTGACCCGACTCCAGGGGGAACTAACTATGGCTACACCTTC
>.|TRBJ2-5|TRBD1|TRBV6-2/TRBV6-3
CASSYKGQGQETQYF
TGTGCCAGCAGTTATAAGGGACAGGGACAAGAGACCCAGTACTTC
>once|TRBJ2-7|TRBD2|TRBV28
CASSLSLAGTYEQYF
TGTGCCAGCAGTTTAAGTCTAGCGGGCACCTACGAGCAGTACTTC
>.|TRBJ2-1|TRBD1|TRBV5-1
CASSLTAGGASNEQFF
TGCGCCAGCAGCTTAACCGCAGGGGGCGCGTCCAATGAGCAGTTCTTC
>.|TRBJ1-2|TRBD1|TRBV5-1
CASSLPDRVGGYTF
TGCGCCAGCAGCTTGCCAGACAGGGTTGGGGGCTACACCTTC
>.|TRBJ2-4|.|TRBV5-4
CASSPGGGRDNIQYF
TGTGCCAGCAGCCCGGGAGGGGGCCGGGATAACATTCAGTACTTC
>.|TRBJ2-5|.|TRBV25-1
CASRTGATGETQYF
TGTGCCAGCAGGACAGGAGCCACTGGGGAGACCCAGTACTTC
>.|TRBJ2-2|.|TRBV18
CASSPPGVPGELFF
TGTGCCAGCTCACCGCCGGGAGTCCCCGGGGAGCTGTTTTTT
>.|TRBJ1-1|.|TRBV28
CASRNTMNTEAFF
TGTGCCAGCCGAAACACCATGAACACTGAAGCTTTCTTT
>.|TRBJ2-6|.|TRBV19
CASSMGPSGANVLTF
TGTGCCAGTAGTATGGGGCCCTCTGGGGCCAACGTCCTGACTTTC
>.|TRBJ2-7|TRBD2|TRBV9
CASSPLGGGRAHEQYF
TGTGCCAGCAGCCCCCTCGGGGGCGGGAGGGCCCACGAGCAGTACTTC
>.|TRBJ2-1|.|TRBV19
CASGGTTSYNEQFF
TGTGCCAGCGGGGGGACAACCTCCTACAATGAGCAGTTCTTC
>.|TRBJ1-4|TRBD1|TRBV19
CASSILTRGDREEKLFF
TGTGCCAGTAGTATCCTGACGCGGGGGGACAGGGAAGAAAAACTGTTTTTT
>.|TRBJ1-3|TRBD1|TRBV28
CASSSWTGPFSGNTIYF
TGTGCCAGCAGTTCCTGGACAGGGCCCTTCTCTGGAAACACCATATATTTT
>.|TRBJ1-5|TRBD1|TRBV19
CASSLGQVSHQPQHF
TGTGCCAGTAGTCTCGGACAGGTTAGTCATCAGCCCCAGCATTTT
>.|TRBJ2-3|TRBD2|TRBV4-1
CASSHAGASGTDTQYF
TGCGCCAGCAGCCACGCGGGAGCCTCTGGCACAGATACGCAGTATTTT
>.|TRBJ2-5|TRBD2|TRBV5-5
CASSTRDYRPQETQYF
TGTGCCAGCAGCACGAGGGACTACCGACCCCAAGAGACCCAGTACTTC
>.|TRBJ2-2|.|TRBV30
CAWRKDRAGGELFF
TGTGCCTGGAGGAAAGACAGGGCGGGAGGGGAGCTGTTTTTT
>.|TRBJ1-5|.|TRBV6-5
CASRQDRSGNQPQHF
TGTGCCAGCAGGCAAGACAGGAGCGGCAATCAGCCCCAGCATTTT
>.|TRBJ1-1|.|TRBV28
CASSLTLRDKGDYNTEAFF
TGTGCCAGCAGTCTAACCCTCCGGGACAAGGGGGACTATAACACTGAAGCTTTCTTT
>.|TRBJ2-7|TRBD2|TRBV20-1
CSASLLAGIYEQYF
TGCAGTGCTAGTTTGCTAGCGGGGATTTACGAGCAGTACTTC
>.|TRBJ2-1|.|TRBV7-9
CASSRLGSSYNEQFF
TGTGCCAGCAGTCGACTGGGGAGCTCCTACAATGAGCAGTTCTTC
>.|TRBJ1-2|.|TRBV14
CASSQVRSPGSYTF
TGTGCCAGCAGCCAAGTTCGCTCTCCGGGAAGCTACACCTTC
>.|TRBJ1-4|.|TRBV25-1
CASSASGGALEKLFF
TGTGCCAGCAGTGCCTCGGGAGGTGCGTTGGAAAAACTGTTTTTT
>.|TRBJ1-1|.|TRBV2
CASRPEQGSEAFF
TGTGCCAGCAGGCCGGAACAGGGCTCTGAAGCTTTCTTT
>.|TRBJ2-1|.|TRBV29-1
CSVAKSNNEQFF
TGCAGCGTTGCTAAGAGCAACAATGAGCAGTTCTTC
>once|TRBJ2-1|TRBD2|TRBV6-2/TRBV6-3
CASSYASGRRSGYNEQFF
TGTGCCAGCAGTTATGCCAGCGGGAGGAGGAGTGGGTACAATGAGCAGTTCTTC
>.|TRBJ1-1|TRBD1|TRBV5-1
CASSWGQGSTNTEAFF
TGCGCCAGCAGCTGGGGACAGGGAAGTACGAACACTGAAGCTTTCTTT
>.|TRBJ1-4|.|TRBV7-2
CASSWALNEKLFF
TGTGCCAGCAGTTGGGCCCTTAATGAAAAACTGTTTTTT
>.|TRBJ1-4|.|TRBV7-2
CASSLAGGEKLFF
TGTGCCAGCAGCTTAGCTGGAGGTGAAAAACTGTTTTTT
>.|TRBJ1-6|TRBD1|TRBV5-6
CASSRTQGVYGNSPLHF
TGTGCCAGCAGCCGTACACAGGGGGTTTACGGCAATTCACCCCTCCACTTT
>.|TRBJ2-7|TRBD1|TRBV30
CALTSGTGGLEQYF
TGTGCCCTAACTTCCGGGACAGGGGGACTGGAGCAGTACTTC